The present T cell receptor beta chain was sequenced within a study of T cells in Graves' hyperthyroidism and ophthalmopathy. Reasons for excluding patients were uncontrolled infection, other autoimmune disease, pregnancy or lactation. Diagnoses were established using clinical symptoms, serum thyroxine and TRAb, thyroid ultrasound and orbital computed tomography. Whole-study results and caveats: The model anticipated ophthalmopathy a median about six months pre-onset.

RNA transcripts yielded amplified TCR beta CDR3 regions. When the TCR CDR3 underwent first-round RT-PCR, the HTBI primer set was used. One entry per CDR3 protein, called by TCRdb with MiXCR from the multiplex PCR reads. Of hundreds of thousands of distinct CDR3 sequences listed, approximately 42% are singletons. A few counts support this clonotype. Antigen unknown. The CDR3 runs to 15 residues. Germline V CDR1 and CDR2: SGHNT, YYREEE (reference sequence). The trim removed 0 bases at V and 4 bases at J, leaving 6 bases unmatched. This sequence originates from an adult man with Graves' disease, either hyperthyroidism or ophthalmopathy (not recorded which). The sample comprised peripheral blood or thyroid tissue (not recorded which). This chain connects TRBV5-4 to TRBJ1-2, with 7 bases identical to TRBD1. The CDR3 sequence: CASSLEETGFYGYTF. CDR3 nucleotide sequence: TGTGCCAGCAGCTTGGAAGAGACAGGGTTCTATGGCTACACCTTC. Drawing the rest from reference TRBV5-4 and TRBJ1-2, the complete variable domain is ETGVTQSPTHLIKTRGQQVTLRCSSQSGHNTVSWYQQALGQGPQFIFQYYREEENGRGNFPPRFSGLQFPNYSSELNVNALELDDSALYLCASSLEETGFYGYTFGSGTRLTVV.